The 14 T cell receptor beta chains below all came from one sample that was sequenced in a study of OX40 agonist ivuxolimab in advanced cancers. TCRdb's copy holds only in-frame clones and misses some; the assay was immunoSEQ multiplex PCR. The sample yields roughly 56,000 clones, about 91% seen once. Material: CD4+ or CD8+ T cells sorted from blood, obtained in a trial of the OX40 agonist ivuxolimab. These receptor sequences come from an adult with an advanced solid tumor such as melanoma, head and neck, liver or kidney cancer.

The chain combines TRBV19 with TRBJ2-7; 8 nucleotides agree with TRBD1. The junction had 9 bases not matched to a gene; V was cut back by 6 bases and J by 2 bases. Per germline, CDR1 LNHDA and CDR2 SQIVND (reference sequence). The CDR3 contains 15 residues. CDR3: CASRLDRGSPYEQYF. The CDR3 DNA reads as TGTGCCAGTAGATTAGACAGGGGCTCCCCCTACGAGCAGTACTTC.

The rearrangement joins TRBV6-5 to TRBJ2-7, with 7 bases aligning to TRBD1. The CDR3 runs to 13 residues. V shed 5 bases, J shed 4 bases, and the junction held 5 bases outside the gene matches. Germline V gene sequence: CDR1 MNHEY, CDR2 SVGAGI. The CDR3 reads CASSPGTVYEQYF. CDR3 in DNA: TGTGCCAGCAGTCCCGGGACAGTATACGAGCAGTACTTC.

There are a few counts of this clone. The chain has TRBV13 and TRBJ2-7, with TRBD1 as a possible D gene (6 bases). The germline V and J ends were trimmed by 0 bases and 2 bases, with 11 bases remaining between them. Germline V gene data show CDR1 as PRHDT and CDR2 as FYEKMQ (reference sequence). The length of the CDR3 is 15 residues. DNA of the CDR3: TGTGCCAGCAGCTTAGGACAGGGACCCACCTACGAGCAGTACTTC. As protein: CASSLGQGPTYEQYF.

This chain uses TRBV10-3 with TRBJ1-1, with 8 bases that match TRBD1. The trim removed 0 bases at V and 7 bases at J, leaving 10 bases unmatched. Germline V gene lookup returns CDR1 ENHRY and CDR2 SYGVKD. The CDR3 consists of 16 residues. CDR3 nucleotide sequence: TGTGCCATCAGTGAGTCGTTTGGACAGGGATTCAGTGAAGCTTTCTTT. Its protein is CAISESFGQGFSEAFF.

V gene TRBV4-1 combines with J gene TRBJ2-2; D gene unclear. CDR1 and CDR2 from the germline V gene are MGHRA and YSYEKL. Trimming stripped 4 bases from V and 4 bases from J, with 10 bases between. The CDR3 length is 14 residues. The CDR3 DNA sequence: TGCGCCAGCAGCCGCGGAGCCTTCACCGGGGAGCTGTTTTTT. Encoded protein: CASSRGAFTGELFF.

The CDR3 DNA is TGCGCCAGCAGCCAAGGGACAGCGTCCTACGAGCAGTACTTC. Its protein is CASSQGTASYEQYF. The rearrangement links TRBV4-1 to TRBJ2-7, with D perhaps TRBD1 (6 bases). Germline values: CDR1 MGHRA, CDR2 YSYEKL. The CDR3 loop spans 14 amino acids. Trimming took off 1 base at V and 1 base at J, with 8 bases between the two ends.

V usage is TRBV27 and J usage is TRBJ2-5; 11 bases line up with TRBD1. The J call may be faulty, since TRBJ2-7 better matches the DNA end. Germline V lookup: CDR1 MNHEY, CDR2 SMNVEV (reference sequence). This CDR3 contains 16 residues. In DNA, the CDR3 is TGTGCCAGCAGGTCTAATTGGGGACAGGGGGTCCACGAGCAGTACTTC. Translation: CASRSNWGQGVHEQYF.

The chain is built from TRBV18 and TRBJ2-5, with D possibly matching TRBD1 (5 bases). Germline V gene sequence: CDR1 KGHSH, CDR2 LQKENI. This CDR3 is built from 13 residues. Trimming left V 2 bases short and J 7 bases short, with 11 bases between. CDR3 coding DNA: TGTGCCAGCTCACCAGGACACCGAGGGACCCAGTACTTC. Protein sequence: CASSPGHRGTQYF.

V and J are TRBV21-1 and TRBJ1-1. TRBV21-1 is labeled a pseudogene. The CDR3 spans 14 residues. CDR3 sequence reads: CASSKREGGGWAFF. DNA of the CDR3: TGTGCCAGCAGCAAAAGGGAGGGTGGCGGTTGGGCTTTCTTT.

The V call is TRBV5-6, the J call TRBJ2-1, with D possibly being TRBD1 or TRBD2 (5 bases each). V was trimmed by 0 bases and J by 2 bases, leaving 15 bases between them. Per germline, CDR1 SGHDT and CDR2 YYEEEE. CDR3 length: 17 residues. The CDR3 bases are TGTGCCAGCAGCTTGGGAGGGGTAGCCTCCGCCTACAATGAGCAGTTCTTC. Its protein is CASSLGGVASAYNEQFF.

The chain combines TRBV6-1 with TRBJ2-7; D gene unclear. V lost 3 bases, J lost 3 bases, and 3 bases lay in between. CDR1 is MNHNS, CDR2 SASEGT, per germline. CDR3 length: 11 amino acids. The CDR3 sequence: CASSEYYEQYF. The DNA of the CDR3 is TGTGCCAGCAGTGAGTACTACGAGCAGTACTTC.

As DNA, the CDR3 is TGCGCCAGCAGCCAAGAAATTGGGGGGGGTCAGCCCCAGCATTTT. This gives the protein CASSQEIGGGQPQHF. The rearrangement joins TRBV4-1 to TRBJ1-5; a weak D match, TRBD1 (5 bases). The CDR3 length is 15 residues. Trimming pared 0 bases from V and 6 bases from J, leaving 12 bases between. Germline V gene lookup returns CDR1 MGHRA and CDR2 YSYEKL.

The chain employs TRBV6-6 and TRBJ2-5; D gene uncertain. The CDR3 length is 12 residues. Germline CDR1 reads MNHNY; CDR2 reads SVGAGI (reference sequence). With 2 bases removed from V and 4 bases from J, the gap between germline ends came to 5 bases. The CDR3 spells CASSYAAETQYF. Written as DNA, the CDR3 is TGTGCCAGCAGTTACGCTGCAGAGACCCAGTACTTC.

This chain joins TRBV5-1 and TRBJ2-1; D might be TRBD1 (5 bases). From germline, CDR1 is SGHRS and CDR2 YFSETQ. V was pared by 6 bases and J by 6 bases, with 10 bases between. This CDR3 comprises 12 residues. DNA for the CDR3: TGCGCCAGCATGCAGGGCGCCAATGAGCAGTTCTTC. It encodes CASMQGANEQFF. The complete variable domain, with remaining parts taken from reference TRBV5-1 and TRBJ2-1, reads KAGVTQTPRYLIKTRGQQVTLSCSPISGHRSVSWYQQTPGQGLQFLFEYFSETQRNKGNFPGRFSGRQFSNSRSEMNVSTLELGDSALYLCASMQGANEQFFGPGTRLTVL.